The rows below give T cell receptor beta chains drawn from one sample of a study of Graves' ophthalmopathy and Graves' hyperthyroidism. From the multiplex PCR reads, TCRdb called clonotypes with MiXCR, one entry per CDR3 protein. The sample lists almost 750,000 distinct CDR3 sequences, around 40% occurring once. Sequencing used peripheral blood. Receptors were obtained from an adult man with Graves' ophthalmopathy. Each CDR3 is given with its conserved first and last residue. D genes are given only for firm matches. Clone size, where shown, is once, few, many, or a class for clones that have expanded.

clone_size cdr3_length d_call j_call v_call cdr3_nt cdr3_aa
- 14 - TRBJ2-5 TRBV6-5 TGTGCCAGCAGTTACGGGACGCCCATCGAGACCCAGTACTTC CASSYGTPIETQYF
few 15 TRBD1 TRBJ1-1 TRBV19 TGTGCCAGTAGTAGGACAGGGGGTATTCGAACTGAAGCTTTCTTT CASSRTGGIRTEAFF
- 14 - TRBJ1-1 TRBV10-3 TGTGCCATCCGACCAGGAGGAGTGAACACTGAAGCTTTCTTT CAIRPGGVNTEAFF
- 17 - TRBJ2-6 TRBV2 TGTGCCAGCAGTTCAAACCGACGGGCAACTGGGGCCAACGTCCTGACTTTC CASSSNRRATGANVLTF
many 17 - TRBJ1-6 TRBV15 TGTGCCACCAGCGGATCGGCGGGGACGGCCTATAATTCACCCCTCCACTTT CATSGSAGTAYNSPLHF
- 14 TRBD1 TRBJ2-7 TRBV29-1 TGCAGCGTTGCGGGGACAGGGGAACCCTACGAGCAGTACTTC CSVAGTGEPYEQYF
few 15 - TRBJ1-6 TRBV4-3 TGCGCCAGCAGCCAAGAGAAGAAGGGGAGGAACCCCCTCCACTTT CASSQEKKGRNPLHF
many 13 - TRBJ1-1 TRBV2 TGTGCCAGCATATATGGGCAGAACACTGAAGCTTTCTTT CASIYGQNTEAFF
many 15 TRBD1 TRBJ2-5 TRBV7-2 TGTGCCAGCAGCTTTGGGACAGGGCGGCAAGAGACCCAGTACTTC CASSFGTGRQETQYF
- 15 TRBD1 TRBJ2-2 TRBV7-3 TGTGCCAGCAGCAAGTGGGACAGGGATGGCGGGGAGCTGTTTTTT CASSKWDRDGGELFF